The present entry profiles one T cell receptor beta chain with its context. Antigen specificity is unknown. Assay: immunoSEQ multiplex PCR; the TCRdb copy retains only in-frame clones and omits some. The repertoire includes approximately 1,500,000 clones, roughly 96% of them detected once, and 1% to 1.5% sits in the top ten. CDR1 SQVTM and CDR2 ANQGSEA come from the germline V gene. The CDR3 extends over 11 amino acids. V lost 1 base and J lost 6, with 5 bases in between. This specimen belongs to a study of shared clonotypes between healthy human individuals. Overall study context: Donor ages ranged 18 to 49 years: two women, a few men. For every donor, three CD4 naive, three CD4 memory, two CD8 naive and one CD8 memory plates were used.

Findings and limits, study-wide: Incomplete sequencing of sorted subsets was indicated by rarefaction despite large depth. As a rule, naive subsets had a larger estimated richness than memory subsets.

The sample was naive CD4+ T cells sorted from blood. Sample subset: CD45RA+ positively selected. This rearrangement joins TRBV29-1 to TRBJ2-3; the D is unclear. The TCR originated in a man aged 30-40 years in good health. CDR3 residues: CSVEVGDTQYF. CDR3 coding DNA: TGCAGCGTTGAAGTCGGGGATACGCAGTATTTT.